Sequencing of this TCR beta chain was carried out in a study of patients and donors after allogeneic stem cell transplantation. TCRdb re-called the RT-PCR reads with MiXCR, one entry per CDR3 protein. The sample holds over 350,000 distinct CDR3 sequences, 16% seen once. Trimming cost V 5 bases and J 4 bases, with 11 bases left between them. The CDR3 totals 13 residues. Germline CDR1 and CDR2: MGHDK and SYGVNS. The TCR was taken from a human donor who was either an allogeneic HSCT recipient or a stem cell or donor lymphocyte infusion donor (not recorded which). It is not recorded whose cells these are; they may come from a transplant donor. The sequenced sample was blood, either unsorted or a sorted T cell fraction (not recorded which). The V and J genes are TRBV25-1 and TRBJ2-5; D is possibly TRBD1 (5 bases). The CDR3 here is CASSPRDRETQYF. CDR3 coding DNA: TGTGCCAGCAGTCCCAGGGATAGAGAGACCCAGTACTTC.